This TCR beta chain is drawn from a study of T cells in Graves' hyperthyroidism and ophthalmopathy. There are many counts of this clonotype. Amplified regions were TCR beta CDR3 sequences from RNA transcripts. A set of HTBI primers served as the primers for a first-round RT-PCR of the TCR CDR3. TCRdb called the multiplex PCR reads again in MiXCR, with one record for every CDR3 protein. In the table there are under 300,000 distinct CDR3 sequences, around 15% of which are singletons. This CDR3 comprises 15 residues. Per the germline V gene, CDR1 is SGHAT and CDR2 is FQDESV (reference sequence). V was shortened by 4 bases and J by 0 bases, with 10 bases between the two germline ends.

The chain employs TRBV11-1 and TRBJ2-1, with D hard to call. This clonotype was obtained from a woman aged 45-65 years with Graves' hyperthyroidism that later progressed to Graves' ophthalmopathy. Input material: blood. This CDR3 reads CASSSGRPSYNEQFF. The DNA for the CDR3 is TGTGCCAGCAGCTCGGGCCGTCCCTCCTACAATGAGCAGTTCTTC.